This T cell receptor beta chain stems from a study of cytomegalovirus exposure and HLA in healthy donors (TCRdb year 2017). With respect to the entire study: An earlier analysis of several hundred of the donors reported approximately 300 Gb of sequence data and around 110 million unique TCR beta sequences from about 180 million T cells. A later genetic analysis used genome-wide SNP genotypes for about three fifths of the 666 donors, treating that subset as a discovery cohort. An earlier analysis of approximately 640 of the donors applied high-throughput TCR beta sequencing to assess whether each TCR beta V gene segment acted as functional or pseudogenic. HLA typing included class I and class II loci at four-digit resolution. The study aimed to test whether signatures of past pathogen exposure could be identified by cataloging public T cell receptors. Across 300 to 500 genotyped donors of the cohort, an average of roughly 250,000 unique TCR beta nucleotide sequences per donor were sequenced, and approximately 17% of those sequences were non-productive. Donor age, sex, ethnicity and CMV serostatus were compiled together with the repertoire data. Besides the first cohort of some 670 subjects, a separate validation cohort made up of about 120 different subjects was used. Because of strong linkage in the cohort, roughly 5 DR-DQ haplotypes were treated as single units for association and clustering. To predict cytomegalovirus infection status, the study brought together high-throughput TCR immunosequencing, statistical association of individual TCRs with disease status, and machine learning. Using immunosequencing, the study profiled T cell repertoires from approximately 700 subjects and related those repertoires to cytomegalovirus serostatus. A later analysis re-analyzed previously published TCR beta repertoires from 600 to 850 donors and added high-resolution HLA genotyping to study TCR occurrence patterns. The genetic ancestry cluster associated with self-reported Caucasian donors included over 65% of the approximately 400 genotyped donors. All discovery cohort repertoires had been generated on a single sequencing platform. Roughly 300 gigabases of sequencing data and tens of millions of unique TCR sequences were included in an early release covering under 650 HLA-typed donors. The later analysis used no new phenotypic data to find candidate immune exposures, relying instead on TCR beta sequences and their occurrence across donors. Typing coverage varied by locus: roughly 629-640 donors for A, B, C, DRB1 and DQB1; roughly 520 for DQA1; around 610 for DPA1; 450 to 480 for DPB1.

Receptors were amplified or captured by the immunoSEQ multiplex PCR assay. For the multiplex PCR, a mixture combining 60 forward primers for TCR Vbeta segments and 13 reverse primers for TCR Jbeta segments was used. A multiplex PCR assay on genomic DNA amplified the CDR3 region of rearranged TCR beta genes. The amplified TCR beta libraries were sequenced on the Illumina HiSeq System as 87-base-pair reads. The paper's processing steps were these. A later analysis counted about 80 million unique TCR beta chains across the 550 to 800 repertoires, and some 11 million of these chains were shared by at least two donors. Raw reads were error-corrected and collapsed into unique sequences by a nearest-neighbor algorithm in which closely related sequences were merged to remove PCR and sequencing errors. Alignment of CDR3 sequences to IMGT reference sequences was used to assign V, D and J gene segments. For a sequence to be retained, at least a six-nucleotide match to both a V gene segment and a J gene segment was required. Rearrangements were classified as productive when the CDR3 lacked stop codons and remained in frame with V and J, and all other rearrangements were classified as non-productive. CDR3 was defined by IMGT convention, running from the second conserved V-encoded cysteine to the conserved J-encoded phenylalanine. The earlier analysis of 500 to 650 of the donors excluded any sequence lacking an unambiguous match to a single V gene segment. In an earlier analysis of around 590 of the donors, a V segment was called functional when productive rearrangements were above 56.7%, and segregating when the standard deviation between donors exceeded 5%. A statistical classification framework was built to diagnose cytomegalovirus status from the catalog of TCR beta chain sequences. V and J gene assignment, in a later analysis, came from comparing TCR nucleotide sequences with IMGT/GENE-DB human TR gene sequences. The TCRdist pipeline was used in a later analysis to assign CDR3 sequences and most-parsimonious VDJ recombination scenarios. In a later analysis, each TCR beta chain was defined by its CDR3 amino acid sequence together with its V-gene family, and reads lacking a unique V-gene family were excluded. A later analysis removed 592 highly shared, low-generation-probability nucleotide sequences to deal with suspected cross-contamination and a sequencing artifact. In a later analysis, a clonal expansion index for each public chain was calculated from normalized within-repertoire ranks of inferred template counts. A later analysis computed generation probabilities with a VDJ recombination model fitted to out-of-frame rearrangements, and checked the results against IGoR. In a later analysis, TCR-TCR, TCR-HLA and TCR-CMV co-occurrence was scored with hypergeometric tests, and a repertoire-size bias correction was applied to TCR pairs. A later analysis estimated false discovery rates by permuting HLA or CMV assignments 20 times. A later analysis grouped co-occurring TCRs with DBSCAN, adding TCRdist sequence similarity when clustering within HLA-allele-positive subsets. Co-occurrence clustering excluded repertoires with fewer than 30,000 or more than 120,000 public chains, plus five with anomalous nucleotide sharing. Entries here come from immuneACCESS through TCRdb and include only in-frame sequences with V and J called. Some clones fail to appear in such tables; in the studies checked, an unresolved V gene covers under half of the shortfall, and the cause of the remainder is unknown. V and J calls and clone size are as listed in that table; D and trimming were resolved from the DNA. Across this sample there are about 140,000 clones, with roughly 88% seen only once. The ten most abundant clones make up more than 0.5% of the sample.

Worth noting for this clone: What antigen it recognizes has not been identified. The sample holds no much larger clone one base away, and base qualities are not on file.

The CDR3 has 14 amino acids, counting the end cysteine and phenylalanine. Only CDR3 DNA remains: 42 bases, in frame from the first base. The germline V gene gives CDR1 as MNHEY and CDR2 as SVGAGI. V gives up 0 bases and J gives up 5 bases, and the segment between their germline ends measures 11 bases. Paper-wide results and their limitations: For the cohort, immune exposure information was limited to CMV serostatus. Three of the identified cytomegalovirus-associated TCR beta chains were confirmed in vitro to be specific for cytomegalovirus antigens. In the study, some 160 TCR beta chains were listed as associated with cytomegalovirus. Some IMGT-functional V segments, including TRBV6-2 and TRBV6-3, could not be distinguished by the 87-base-pair reads and were therefore excluded. Because counts were too low, seventeen rarely observed V segments, including chromosome 9 orphons, were left out of the earlier analysis of 500 to 750 of the donors. The cohort was sequenced for TCR beta chains only, and without alpha or paired-chain data the features that could be detected were limited. In a later analysis, several top co-occurrence clusters were reported to appear linked to parvovirus B19, influenza, CMV and Epstein-Barr virus. In a later genetic analysis, fewer N-insertions in productive TCRs were reported among donors in an Asian-associated ancestry cluster than the approximately 670-donor mean. In both the original and validation cohorts, the classifier was reported to diagnose cytomegalovirus status with high specificity and sensitivity. Most TCR sequences were observed very rarely across donors, whereas some public TCRs were present in many individuals. Linkage disequilibrium might explain the correlated functional status among segregating V segments, but an unknown experimental factor could not be excluded. The authors suggested that the approach could potentially be extended to other disease states and immunological phenotypes. Broadly in line with IMGT annotations, most TCR beta V segments showed up in productive rearrangements about 87% or about 30% of the time in an earlier analysis of approximately 600 of the donors. V-gene and J-gene trimming of TCR beta chains was associated with a missense DCLRE1C variant in a later genetic analysis, and the association was replicated in an independent cohort. Because HLA typing was unavailable for some donors at each locus, only the typed subset was used in association tests. When HLA alleles, especially DR and DQ, strongly co-occurred, attributing TCR associations to individual alleles was difficult. A later analysis found that most CMV-associated TCR beta chains appeared HLA-restricted, with HLA associations seemingly driven largely by CMV exposure. A further reported finding was that TCR beta sequences accurately predicted the HLA-A and HLA-B alleles for most subjects in the first cohort. In a later analysis, TCR association rates were found to vary across HLA loci, with the most associated TCRs seen for DRB1 alleles and the fewest for HLA-C alleles. Specific HLA alleles were associated with about 17,000 TCR beta sequences at a false discovery rate of 0.05 in a later analysis. The sequencing pipeline was judged likely to have produced a cluster of highly shared sequence variants as a technical artifact. Presence/absence analyses assumed roughly uniform sequencing depth across donors, an assumption that may not hold. Compared with equally common non-associated chains, HLA-associated TCR beta chains in a later analysis were more clonally expanded and had lower generation probabilities.

The cohort comprised approximately 700 healthy bone marrow donors. At the time of sampling, all cohort members were nominally healthy, though unrecorded immune exposures were likely present. The donor tested CMV seronegative, placing the donor among the approximately 360 seronegative members of the cohort. A peripheral blood sample was collected from each donor, and TCR beta sequencing was performed on peripheral blood mononuclear cells. The Qiagen DNeasy Blood Extraction Kit was used to extract genomic DNA from the blood cell samples. This clonotype originated in a woman aged 40 to 55 in good health and CMV-seronegative. Sequenced material: PBMCs. The chain is encoded by TRBV6-5 joined to TRBJ2-7; the D gene is not confidently resolved. The CDR3 is CASSYSVWRNEQYF. The nucleotides are TGTGCCAGCAGTTACTCAGTCTGGCGGAACGAGCAGTACTTC.